This entry is about one T cell receptor (beta chain). Within the sample, other DNA sequences also encode this same CDR3. These data originate in a study of blood T cell repertoires in COVID-19. Clones were read by immunoSEQ multiplex PCR, and TCRdb kept only the in-frame ones, dropping some. This table holds 200,000 to 250,000 clones, 84% found once. The CDR3 sequence is 14 residues long. Between the trimmed V and J ends, which lost 5 bases and 0 bases, there was a span of 7 bases. CDR1 and CDR2 (germline): SGHTA, FQGTGA. Patients from Seattle were sampled longitudinally, starting during active infection.

This chain uses TRBV7-3 with TRBJ2-2; D possibly corresponds to TRBD1 (5 bases). The sample was peripheral blood. The clonotype comes from a woman aged 80 or over with COVID-19, enrolled during active disease. Written as DNA, the CDR3 is TGTGCCAGCAGCCTGACAGCGAACACCGGGGAGCTGTTTTTT. It encodes CASSLTANTGELFF.